This T cell receptor (beta chain) originates from a study of T cell responses to AZD1222 COVID-19 vaccine. The germline CDR1 and CDR2 sequences are MDHEN and SYDVKM. Trimming removed 6 bases from V and 1 base from J, with 19 bases in between. The CDR3 contains 17 residues. Assay used: immunoSEQ multiplex PCR; TCRdb lists only in-frame clones, some missing. Of approximately 150,000 clones in the sample, 80% to 90% are singletons; the top ten hold around 1.6%. Sequenced material: peripheral blood, taken on day 0 of AZD1222 vaccination. The rearrangement joins TRBV28 to TRBJ1-5; tentative D call: TRBD1 (6 bases). The receptor was isolated from an adult in good health. DNA of the CDR3: TGTGCCAGCAGCCCAAGATTCGGGGGCAAAAGCAATCAGCCCCAGCATTTT. Translated: CASSPRFGGKSNQPQHF.